The present TCR beta chain was sequenced within a study of T cell repertoires in cytomegalovirus infection. Whole-study context: Public TCR beta signatures were indicative of both CMV infection and a matching HLA type.

Study-wide findings and caveats: Frequencies of public TCR beta families were cumulated, and this identified carriers of CMV plus the relevant HLA. Within the response measured ex vivo, HLA-C-restricted CMV-specific TCR beta clonotypes were dominant.

MiXCR, applied by TCRdb to the reads, yields one record per CDR3 protein. In the table there are nearly 450,000 distinct CDR3 sequences, roughly 30% of which are singletons. CDR3 length: 17 residues. Germline lookup yields CDR1 KGHDR and CDR2 SFDVKD. J lost 1 base, V lost 4 bases, and 6 bases had no gene match. The table lists this clonotype with a few counts. Its antigen is unknown. The receptor comes from a human donor in good health (CMV status not recorded). Some clones in this sample may be carry-over from other donors' samples. Source material: PBMCs. The V call is TRBV24-1, the J call TRBJ2-2; TRBD2 matches at 9 bases. CDR3 region: CATSDSGLAQNTGELFF. CDR3 nucleotide sequence: TGTGCCACCAGTGACTCCGGACTAGCGCAGAACACCGGGGAGCTGTTTTTT.